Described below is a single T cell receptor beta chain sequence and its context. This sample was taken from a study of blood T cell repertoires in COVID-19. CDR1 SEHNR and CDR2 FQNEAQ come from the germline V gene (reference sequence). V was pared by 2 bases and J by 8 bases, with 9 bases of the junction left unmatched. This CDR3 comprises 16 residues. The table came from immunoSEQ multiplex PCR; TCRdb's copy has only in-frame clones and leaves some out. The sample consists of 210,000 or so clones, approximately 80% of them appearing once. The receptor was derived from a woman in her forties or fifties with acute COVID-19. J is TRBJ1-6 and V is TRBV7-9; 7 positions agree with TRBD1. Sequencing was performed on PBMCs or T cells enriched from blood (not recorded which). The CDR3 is CASSLRGTGDYSPLHF. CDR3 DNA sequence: TGTGCCAGCAGCTTACGCGGCACAGGGGATTATTCACCCCTCCACTTT.